The 30 T cell receptor beta chains below come from one sample, sequenced in a study of CD8 T cells in Susac syndrome. RNA in amounts of about 0.45 to 1 ug was reverse transcribed with random hexamers. In TCRdb, the immunoSEQ multiplex PCR reads were re-called with MiXCR into one record per CDR3 protein. The profile shows 150,000 to 160,000 distinct CDR3 sequences, just under 97% of them singletons. Sample: CD8+ T cells from PBMCs. The receptors stem from a human donor with multiple sclerosis.

The chain employs TRBV3-1 and TRBJ2-1; D is uncertain. The CDR3 consists of 13 residues. Per germline, CDR1 LGHDT and CDR2 YNNKEL (reference sequence). The V end lost 2 bases, the J end lost 7 bases, and 9 bases lay between the germline ends. CDR3 sequence: CASSQTLVNEQFF. CDR3 DNA sequence: TGTGCCAGCAGCCAAACTCTAGTTAATGAGCAGTTCTTC.

The V and J genes are TRBV18 and TRBJ2-7; 7 bases agree with TRBD1. V was clipped by 2 bases and J by 2 bases; unmatched bases: 3. This CDR3 contains 14 residues. CDR1 and CDR2 from the germline V gene are KGHSH and LQKENI. CDR3 coding DNA: TGTGCCAGCTCACCAGAACAGGGGCCCTACGAGCAGTACTTC. This encodes CASSPEQGPYEQYF.

This chain uses TRBV9 with TRBJ2-1, with a possible D match to TRBD2 (5 bases). Germline loops: CDR1 SGDLS, CDR2 YYNGEE. This CDR3 has 16 residues. Trimming took off 4 bases at V and 0 bases at J, with 14 bases between the two ends. This chain's CDR3 is CASSPRTGSSYNEQFF. In nucleotides, the CDR3 is TGTGCCAGCAGCCCTCGGACGGGGAGCTCCTACAATGAGCAGTTCTTC.

The chain combines TRBV7-9 with TRBJ2-7, with 7 positions matching TRBD1. The CDR3 is made up of 15 amino acids. Germline CDR1 SEHNR, CDR2 FQNEAQ (reference sequence). J lost 1 base, V lost 5 bases, and 8 bases had no gene match. As DNA, the CDR3 is TGTGCCAGCAGCGAGGGAAGGGGGCCGTCCTACGAGCAGTACGTC. Translation gives CASSEGRGPSYEQYV.

The chain combines TRBV11-2 with TRBJ2-3, with TRBD1 matching 9 bases. Germline-derived CDR1 and CDR2 are SGHAT and FQNNGV. The trim removed 5 bases at V and 2 bases at J, leaving 8 bases unmatched. This CDR3 contains 16 residues. CDR3 sequence: CASSTPGQGNTDTQYF. CDR3 nucleotide sequence: TGTGCCAGCAGCACCCCCGGACAGGGGAACACAGATACGCAGTATTTT.

The V gene is TRBV29-1, the J gene TRBJ2-7; the D gene is possibly TRBD1 (6 bases). The germline gives CDR1 SQVTM, CDR2 ANQGSEA. The CDR3 is 16 amino acids. The ends were cut back, 1 base at V and 0 bases at J, with 16 bases in the middle. CDR3 sequence: CSVEVSDRRSSYEQYF. The CDR3 bases are TGCAGCGTTGAAGTGTCGGACAGAAGAAGCTCCTACGAGCAGTACTTC.

The gene calls are TRBV7-9 and TRBJ2-3; D is ambiguous. V was trimmed by 4 bases and J by 0 bases, leaving 8 bases between them. Germline V gene lookup returns CDR1 SEHNR and CDR2 FQNEAQ (reference sequence). The CDR3 covers 14 residues. In DNA, the CDR3 is TGTGCCAGCAGCTCCTCGGCCAGCACAGATACGCAGTATTTT. This codes for CASSSSASTDTQYF.

The V and J genes are TRBV5-1 and TRBJ2-7, with D possibly called TRBD1 or TRBD2 (6 bases each). The CDR3 has 14 amino acids. Trimming shortened V by 3 bases and J by 3 bases, and 13 bases separated the two germline ends. CDR1 SGHRS and CDR2 YFSETQ come from the germline V gene. The CDR3 loop is CASSWEVDSYEQYF. The CDR3 DNA is TGCGCCAGCAGCTGGGAGGTGGACAGCTACGAGCAGTACTTC.

This sequence joins TRBV29-1 and TRBJ1-1; no reliable D call. Germline assignment: CDR1 SQVTM and CDR2 ANQGSEA. The CDR3 sequence is 11 residues long. Trimming left V 4 bases short and J 0 bases short, with 3 bases between. The CDR3 region is CSVGLNTEAFF. The CDR3 DNA follows: TGCAGCGTTGGCCTGAACACTGAAGCTTTCTTT.

The V call is TRBV11-2, the J call TRBJ2-7; 12 bases are shared with TRBD2. Unmatched junction bases numbered 4, after V lost 6 bases and J lost 4 bases. Germline V gives CDR1 SGHAT, CDR2 FQNNGV. This CDR3 is 14 amino acids long. CDR3 protein: CASSSSGGAYEQYV. As DNA, the CDR3 is TGTGCCAGCAGTTCTAGCGGGGGGGCGTACGAGCAGTACGTC.

V gene TRBV29-1 combines with J gene TRBJ1-2; no reliable D call. V lost 6 bases to trimming and J lost 6 bases, with 14 bases between them. This CDR3 contains 12 residues. Germline values: CDR1 SQVTM, CDR2 ANQGSEA. CDR3 sequence reads: CSVEKGADGYTF. For the CDR3, the DNA is TGCAGCGTCGAGAAGGGTGCGGATGGCTACACCTTC. The full variable domain, with the rest looked up from reference TRBV29-1 and TRBJ1-2, is SAVISQKPSRDICQRGTSLTIQCQVDSQVTMMFWYRQQPGQSLTLIATANQGSEATYESGFVIDKFPISRPNLTFSTLTVSNMSPEDSSIYLCSVEKGADGYTFGSGTRLTVV.

The chain links TRBV20-1 to TRBJ1-2; D is unresolved. The CDR3 is 13 residues long. V shed 0 bases and J shed 5 bases, with 10 bases lying between them. CDR1 DFQATT and CDR2 SNEGSKA come from the germline V gene (reference sequence). The CDR3 DNA reads TGCAGTGCTAGAGATCTAAGGGTATATGGCTACACCTTC. Its translation: CSARDLRVYGYTF.

V and J are TRBV12-3 or TRBV12-4 and TRBJ2-1, with no clear D. The CDR3 has 13 residues. Trimming stripped 5 bases from V and 4 bases from J, with 9 bases between. The CDR3 here is CASSVERYNEQFF. In DNA, the CDR3 is TGTGCCAGCAGTGTGGAAAGGTACAATGAGCAGTTCTTC.

V is TRBV20-1 and J is TRBJ1-1, with D perhaps TRBD1 (6 bases). CDR3 length: 13 residues. The V end lost 5 bases, the J end lost 7 bases, and 17 bases lay between the germline ends. Germline CDR1 is DFQATT and CDR2 is SNEGSKA (reference sequence). The CDR3 DNA reads as TGCAGTGCTCGAGGGGGATTAACGAGTGAAGCTTTCTTT. Amino acids: CSARGGLTSEAFF.

The rearrangement uses TRBV30 and TRBJ1-3; D remains unclear. Trimming took 3 bases from V and 0 from J, leaving 6 bases between them. Germline values: CDR1 GTSNPN, CDR2 SVGIG (reference sequence). The CDR3 contains 13 residues. CDR3 coding DNA: TGTGCCTGGAGAGGAGACTCTGGAAACACCATATATTTT. Protein product: CAWRGDSGNTIYF.

CDR3 coding DNA: TGTGCTAGTGGGACAGGGTCCTACGAGCAGTACGTC. Translated, it gives CASGTGSYEQYV. This chain joins TRBV12-5 and TRBJ2-7; TRBD1 aligns across 7 bases. The CDR3 runs to 12 residues. V dropped 6 bases and J dropped 1; count of bases not matched to a gene: 0. Germline V gives CDR1 LGHNT, CDR2 FRNRAP.

The chain carries TRBV5-6 and TRBJ2-7; perhaps TRBD1 as D (5 bases). CDR3 length: 15 amino acids. V was clipped by 0 bases and J by 4 bases, with 14 bases between them. The germline gives CDR1 SGHDT, CDR2 YYEEEE. CDR3 region: CASSLETEDSYEQYF. The CDR3 bases are TGTGCCAGCAGCTTGGAGACAGAGGATTCTTACGAGCAGTACTTC.

The gene calls are TRBV30 and TRBJ2-7; D is possibly TRBD2 (5 bases). The CDR3 runs 16 residues. Trimming pared 2 bases from V and 5 bases from J, leaving 22 bases between. Per the germline V gene, CDR1 is GTSNPN and CDR2 is SVGIG (reference sequence). The CDR3 sequence: CAWSSRSGKPAHEQYF. The CDR3, as DNA: TGTGCCTGGAGTAGCAGGAGCGGTAAGCCGGCCCACGAGCAGTACTTC.

The rearrangement links TRBV5-4 to TRBJ2-1; D may be TRBD1 or TRBD2 (5 bases each). Germline-derived CDR1 and CDR2 are SGHNT and YYREEE (reference sequence). Trimming pared 5 bases from V and 0 bases from J, leaving 15 bases between. The CDR3 runs 16 residues. As DNA, the CDR3 is TGTGCCAGCAGACCGCCTTCAGGGAGCTCCTACAATGAGCAGTTCTTC. This gives the protein CASRPPSGSSYNEQFF.

The chain couples TRBV29-1 to TRBJ2-7; D remains unclear. The CDR3 extends over 14 amino acids. Per germline, CDR1 SQVTM and CDR2 ANQGSEA. The V end was cut by 0 bases, the J end by 3 bases, with 12 bases between. CDR3 region: CSVEDRAENYEQYF. The CDR3 DNA is TGCAGCGTTGAAGATCGTGCGGAGAACTACGAGCAGTACTTC.

The chain uses TRBV3-1 and TRBJ2-1; D not certain. The germline V and J ends were trimmed by 0 bases and 2 bases, with 11 bases remaining between them. This CDR3 region has 16 residues. Germline V gene lookup returns CDR1 LGHDT and CDR2 YNNKEL (reference sequence). The CDR3 spells CASSQDSYSTYNEQFF. The DNA for the CDR3 is TGTGCCAGCAGCCAAGATTCTTATAGCACCTACAATGAGCAGTTCTTC.

The rearrangement uses TRBV15 and TRBJ1-5; D ambiguous. There are 15 residues in the CDR3. V was shortened by 1 base and J by 0 bases, with 7 bases between the two germline ends. Per germline, CDR1 LNHNV and CDR2 YYDKDF (reference sequence). The CDR3 here is CATSRVAASNQPQHF. CDR3 nucleotides: TGTGCCACCAGCAGAGTAGCCGCTAGCAATCAGCCCCAGCATTTT.

This rearrangement joins TRBV9 to TRBJ2-3; D is undetermined. Germline values: CDR1 SGDLS, CDR2 YYNGEE. Trimming left V 4 bases short and J 0 bases short, with 24 bases between. The CDR3 totals 19 residues. The DNA for the CDR3 is TGTGCCAGCAGCCCTCGGAACGAGGATAATCACTTTAGCACAGATACGCAGTATTTT. Its protein product is CASSPRNEDNHFSTDTQYF.

The chain uses TRBV7-8 and TRBJ2-5, with 7 bases that match TRBD2. Trimming at V came to 6 bases and at J to 2 bases, leaving 9 bases not matched to a gene. This CDR3 comprises 15 residues. Germline V gives CDR1 SGHVS, CDR2 FQNEAQ. In nucleotides, the CDR3 is TGTGCCAGCAGTCCTCGCCAGCGGGGACAAGAGACCCAGTACTTC. This gives the protein CASSPRQRGQETQYF.

V gene TRBV7-9 combines with J gene TRBJ2-5, with D perhaps matching TRBD1 (6 bases). CDR3 length equals 14 residues. Germline-derived CDR1 and CDR2 are SEHNR and FQNEAQ (reference sequence). Deletions cut 5 bases from V and 1 base from J, with 11 bases between. The CDR3 region is CASSMTGLQETQYF. The CDR3 coding sequence is TGTGCCAGCAGCATGACAGGACTCCAAGAGACCCAGTACTTC.

The chain couples TRBV29-1 to TRBJ1-2; 9 nucleotides agree with TRBD1. Looked up from germline, CDR1 is SQVTM and CDR2 is ANQGSEA. The CDR3 is 13 amino acids. J lost 8 bases, V lost 6 bases, and 10 bases had no gene match. The CDR3 is CSVDRGQGEGYTF. Written as DNA, the CDR3 is TGCAGCGTCGACAGGGGACAGGGAGAGGGCTACACCTTC.

This chain joins TRBV30 and TRBJ1-2; D ambiguous. Germline V gene lookup returns CDR1 GTSNPN and CDR2 SVGIG (reference sequence). Trimming shortened V by 0 bases and J by 4 bases, and 9 bases separated the two germline ends. The CDR3 loop spans 13 amino acids. Here the CDR3 DNA reads TGTGCCTGGAGTGTACTAAGTCGCTATGGCTACACCTTC. This gives the protein CAWSVLSRYGYTF.

This rearrangement joins TRBV30 to TRBJ2-6; weak D call: TRBD2 (5 bases). Deletions cut 3 bases from V and 4 bases from J, with 10 bases between. Germline CDR1 GTSNPN, CDR2 SVGIG (reference sequence). The CDR3 is 14 amino acids. CDR3: CAWRSGIGANVLTF. Here the CDR3 DNA reads TGTGCCTGGAGGTCCGGGATCGGGGCCAACGTCCTGACTTTC.

The chain links TRBV29-1 to TRBJ2-1; TRBD1 matches at 7 bases. There are 14 residues in the CDR3. V dropped 4 bases and J dropped 4; count of bases not matched to a gene: 7. Germline CDR1 reads SQVTM; CDR2 reads ANQGSEA. The CDR3 loop is CSVVRGQNYNEQFF. For the CDR3, the DNA is TGCAGCGTTGTTAGGGGGCAAAATTACAATGAGCAGTTCTTC.

The chain couples TRBV14 to TRBJ1-4, with a weak D call TRBD1 (5 bases). CDR3 size: 13 residues. Germline lookup yields CDR1 SGHDN and CDR2 FVKESK. The ends were cut back, 3 bases at V and 6 bases at J, with 8 bases in the middle. Written as DNA, the CDR3 is TGTGCCAGCAGCCAGGGACGGTATGAAAAACTGTTTTTT. This translates into CASSQGRYEKLFF.